At least ten counts were recorded for the clone carrying this T cell receptor (beta chain). Its antigen is not known. The germline V gene has CDR1 SGHTA and CDR2 FQGNSA. The length of the CDR3 is 15 residues. Germline trimming cut 2 bases from V and 3 bases from J; bases unmatched to any gene: 2. Breast cancer patients provided tissue from their axillary draining lymph nodes. These data are taken from a study of breast tumors, draining lymph nodes, adjacent tissues. General study findings and limits: Tumor repertoires ranked between lymph nodes and nontumor tissue in diversity, with V and J gene preferences. Most tumor T cells seemingly derive from lymph node, then expand in tumor.

TCRdb re-derived calls from the multiplex PCR reads in MiXCR, one entry per CDR3 protein. The sample yields around 150,000 distinct CDR3 sequences, about 20% seen once. The specimen was axillary lymph node tissue. This clonotype originated in a female donor with breast cancer. Some clones in this sample may be carry-over from other donors' samples. This sequence joins TRBV7-2 and TRBJ2-3; 10 positions match TRBD2. In DNA form, the CDR3 reads TGTGCCAGCAGCTTAACTAGCGGGGATACAGATACGCAGTATTTT. Residues: CASSLTSGDTDTQYF.